This section outlines one T cell receptor beta chain sequence together with its context. The sample belongs to a study of blood T cell repertoires in COVID-19. Study in general: The cDNA or gDNA used as material had been derived from T cells, B-cell-depleted T cells, or PBMCs.

Clinical history as reported by participants underpinned cohort assignment. Authors' data handling: Estimates of nucleated cell counts were drawn from the amplification of reference gene primers. Sequencing used immunoSEQ multiplex PCR; TCRdb keeps in-frame clones, though not all of them. V, J and clone size are taken as reported in that table, and D and trimming were inferred from the DNA itself. This sample has some 250,000 clones, with approximately 91% found just once. This CDR3 is 15 amino acids long. Per germline, CDR1 SEHNR and CDR2 FQNEAQ (reference sequence). The V end was cut by 5 bases, the J end by 7 bases, with 20 bases between.

The receptor was isolated from a woman in her thirties or forties with acute COVID-19. The sample taken for sequencing was PBMCs or T cells enriched from blood (not recorded which). This rearrangement joins TRBV7-9 to TRBJ1-1, with D perhaps TRBD1 (6 bases). The CDR3: CASSTRQVKEVEAFF. The CDR3 DNA is TGTGCCAGCAGCACGCGACAGGTCAAAGAGGTTGAAGCTTTCTTT.